Below are 26 T cell receptor beta chains sequenced from a single sample in a study of T cells in Graves' hyperthyroidism and ophthalmopathy. Amplified TCR beta CDR3 regions came from RNA transcripts. The primer set for the first-round RT-PCR of the TCR CDR3 was HTBI. TCRdb analysed the multiplex PCR reads with MiXCR anew, one entry per CDR3 protein. The sample has 600,000 to 750,000 distinct CDR3 sequences; approximately 15% are singletons. Input material: blood. All receptors come from a man between 50 and 59 years old with Graves' hyperthyroidism.

This sequence joins TRBV30 and TRBJ2-7; D remains ambiguous. CDR1 is GTSNPN and CDR2 is SVGIG in the germline V gene (reference sequence). The CDR3 has 16 amino acids. Between the trimmed V and J ends, which lost 5 bases and 3 bases, there was a span of 23 bases. The chain's CDR3 is CAWGFPSRRVGYEQYF. The CDR3 DNA is TGTGCCTGGGGCTTCCCATCTCGAAGGGTCGGCTACGAGCAGTACTTC.

This clonotype was seen at least ten times. CDR3 in DNA: TGTGCCAGCAGTAAGCCTGGACAGGGGGCTAGGCAGCCCCAGCATTTT. Amino acids: CASSKPGQGARQPQHF. The rearrangement joins TRBV2 to TRBJ1-5; 11 nucleotides agree with TRBD1. With V trimmed by 5 bases and J by 7 bases, 10 bases remained unmatched. The CDR3 loop spans 16 amino acids. The germline CDR1 and CDR2 sequences are SNHLY and FYNNEI.

This clonotype was picked up a small number of times. The chain couples TRBV4-1 to TRBJ2-7; TRBD2 matches 14 bases. V dropped 0 bases and J dropped 1; count of bases not matched to a gene: 11. CDR3 length equals 20 residues. Germline V CDR1 and CDR2: MGHRA, YSYEKL. The CDR3 spells CASSQDAQLGLAGGSYEQYF. In DNA, the CDR3 is TGCGCCAGCAGCCAAGATGCCCAACTTGGACTAGCGGGAGGATCCTACGAGCAGTACTTC.

This clonotype was seen a few times. This chain uses TRBV6-1 with TRBJ2-1, with D possibly TRBD1 on 5 matching bases. Germline CDR1 MNHNS, CDR2 SASEGT. The CDR3 runs to 15 residues. Deletions cut 1 base from V and 5 bases from J, with 12 bases between. The chain's CDR3 is CASSEDRNRNNEQFF. The CDR3 nucleotides are TGTGCCAGCAGTGAAGACAGGAATAGAAACAATGAGCAGTTCTTC.

This clonotype has a handful of counts. The V and J genes are TRBV28 and TRBJ1-5; tentatively, D is TRBD1 (5 bases). V was trimmed by 6 bases and J by 2 bases, leaving 11 bases between them. Germline V gives CDR1 MDHEN, CDR2 SYDVKM. This CDR3 has 14 residues. CDR3 coding DNA: TGTGCCAGCAGAACGGGGACGGGCAATCAGCCCCAGCATTTT. Translated, it gives CASRTGTGNQPQHF.

The V and J genes are TRBV25-1 and TRBJ2-3; D is unclear. The CDR3 is made up of 14 amino acids. V lost 6 bases and J lost 1, with 11 bases in between. In germline, CDR1 is MGHDK, CDR2 SYGVNS. The CDR3 loop reads CASSRVSRTDTQYF. The CDR3 region has the DNA TGTGCCAGCAGCAGAGTATCGCGCACAGATACGCAGTATTTT.

This clonotype was picked up many times. The chain couples TRBV20-1 to TRBJ2-1, with 10 bases identical to TRBD2. CDR1 DFQATT and CDR2 SNEGSKA come from the germline V gene (reference sequence). The CDR3 extends over 15 amino acids. CDR3 loop: CALGGASGGYNEQFF. The DNA of the CDR3 is TGCGCCCTCGGGGGCGCTAGCGGGGGTTACAATGAGCAGTTCTTC.

CDR3 sequence: CATSAPFDTSEQFF. In DNA, the CDR3 is TGTGCCACCAGTGCCCCGTTCGACACCAGTGAGCAGTTCTTC. V is TRBV24-1 and J is TRBJ2-1; the D is unclear. This CDR3 has 14 amino acids. Germline assignment: CDR1 KGHDR and CDR2 SFDVKD. V was pared by 5 bases and J by 9 bases, with 16 bases between.

The chain carries TRBV7-3 and TRBJ2-1; TRBD2 matches at 14 bases. This CDR3 contains 15 residues. V lost 4 bases and J lost 9; bases outside the gene matches: 5. Looked up from germline, CDR1 is SGHTA and CDR2 is FQGTGA. Here the CDR3 DNA reads TGTGCCAGCAGCTCCGGGACTAGCGGGAGAACTGAGCAGTTCTTC. This translates into CASSSGTSGRTEQFF.

This clonotype was found many times. The chain uses TRBV10-3 and TRBJ1-1, with TRBD1 as a possible D gene (5 bases). The germline V gene encodes CDR1 ENHRY and CDR2 SYGVKD. The CDR3 runs 15 residues. Between the trimmed V and J ends, which lost 4 bases and 1 base, there was a span of 13 bases. CDR3 sequence: CAISGGEVANTEAFF. In nucleotides, the CDR3 is TGTGCCATCAGTGGGGGGGAGGTGGCGAACACTGAAGCTTTCTTT.

At least ten counts were recorded for this clonotype. CDR3 nucleotide sequence: TGTGCCAGCCGAAGGGAAGGAACCTACGAGCAGTACTTC. As protein: CASRREGTYEQYF. The V and J genes are TRBV6-1 and TRBJ2-7, with D uncertain. This CDR3 is 13 amino acids long. Germline CDR1 and CDR2: MNHNS and SASEGT. The germline V and J ends were trimmed by 8 bases and 2 bases, with 13 bases remaining between them.

The genes are TRBV20-1 and TRBJ1-2; D is undetermined. Germline values: CDR1 DFQATT, CDR2 SNEGSKA (reference sequence). This CDR3 is 13 amino acids long. V was pared by 3 bases and J by 8 bases, with 16 bases between. DNA of the CDR3: TGCAGTGCTAGTCGTACTCTTTATGACGGCTACACCTTC. Its protein is CSASRTLYDGYTF.

The chain is built from TRBV10-3 and TRBJ2-3; D is tentatively TRBD1 or TRBD2 (5 bases each). The CDR3 runs 13 residues. Looked up from germline, CDR1 is ENHRY and CDR2 is SYGVKD. V was trimmed by 4 bases and J by 4 bases, leaving 9 bases between them. The CDR3 is CAISVTGPDTQYF. The CDR3 DNA follows: TGTGCCATCAGTGTCACGGGGCCAGATACGCAGTATTTT.

There are many counts of this clonotype. This CDR3 reads CASSNAGTFYEQYF. In nucleotides, the CDR3 is TGTGCCAGCAGTAACGCCGGGACATTCTACGAGCAGTACTTC. This rearrangement joins TRBV6-2 or TRBV6-3 to TRBJ2-7, with TRBD1 as a possible D gene (6 bases). Trimming took off 5 bases at V and 3 bases at J, with 14 bases between the two ends. Germline CDR1 is MNHEY and CDR2 is SVGEGT. The CDR3 length is 14 residues.

This clonotype was detected many times. V is TRBV6-2 or TRBV6-3 and J is TRBJ2-7, with 7 bases identical to TRBD2. Per germline, CDR1 MNHEY and CDR2 SVGEGT. The CDR3 runs to 19 residues. Trimming at V came to 5 bases and at J to 2 bases, leaving 21 bases not matched to a gene. The CDR3 loop is CASSHPGTTTQTITYEQYF. DNA for the CDR3: TGTGCCAGCAGTCATCCAGGGACTACAACCCAGACCATTACCTACGAGCAGTACTTC.

The chain is built from TRBV19 and TRBJ2-1, with no clear D. This CDR3 has 13 residues. V was shortened by 2 bases and J by 8 bases, with 10 bases between the two germline ends. Germline V gene lookup returns CDR1 LNHDA and CDR2 SQIVND (reference sequence). CDR3 sequence: CASSINGADEQFF. In DNA, the CDR3 is TGTGCCAGTAGTATAAATGGTGCGGATGAGCAGTTCTTC.

The chain employs TRBV5-5 and TRBJ2-7, with D possibly being TRBD1 (6 bases). V was shortened by 3 bases and J by 3 bases, with 16 bases between the two germline ends. This CDR3 has 15 residues. Germline-derived CDR1 and CDR2 are SGHKS and YYEKEE (reference sequence). The CDR3 bases are TGTGCCAGCAGCTCGTTAGGGGGTACCAACTACGAGCAGTACTTC. Its translation is CASSSLGGTNYEQYF.

This clonotype has at least ten counts. The chain uses TRBV28 and TRBJ2-5; maybe TRBD2 (6 bases). The CDR3 runs 14 residues. Trimming stripped 5 bases from V and 5 bases from J, with 15 bases between. The germline V gene has CDR1 MDHEN and CDR2 SYDVKM. Here the CDR3 DNA reads TGTGCCAGCAGTCCGTTAGCGGTGGTGGAGACCCAGTACTTC. Amino acids: CASSPLAVVETQYF. Full variable domain (remainder filled in from reference TRBV28 and TRBJ2-5): DVKVTQSSRYLVKRTGEKVFLECVQDMDHENMFWYRQDPGLGLRLIYFSYDVKMKEKGDIPEGYSVSREKKERFSLILESASTNQTSMYLCASSPLAVVETQYFGPGTRLLVL.

This clonotype has at least ten counts. V is TRBV24-1 and J is TRBJ2-3; TRBD2 matches at 12 bases. With 3 bases clipped from V and 0 bases from J, the junction kept 6 bases outside the gene matches. CDR1 is KGHDR, CDR2 SFDVKD, per germline. The CDR3 has 18 amino acids. DNA for the CDR3: TGTGCCACCAGTGATCCTAGACTAGCGGGGGCTAGCACAGATACGCAGTATTTT. This gives the protein CATSDPRLAGASTDTQYF.

This clonotype was seen at least ten times. The gene calls are TRBV2 and TRBJ2-7, with TRBD2 as a possible D gene (6 bases). Germline V gene sequence: CDR1 SNHLY, CDR2 FYNNEI. There are 12 residues in the CDR3. V was clipped by 9 bases and J by 5 bases, with 14 bases between them. The CDR3 DNA sequence: TGTGCCAGTAAGACTAGACTAGACGAGCAGTACTTC. This sequence encodes CASKTRLDEQYF.

This clonotype was counted ten times or more. The V call is TRBV11-2, the J call TRBJ2-5, with TRBD1 as a possible D gene (5 bases). There are 13 residues in the CDR3. The V end lost 4 bases, the J end lost 5 bases, and 11 bases lay between the germline ends. Germline V CDR1 and CDR2: SGHAT, FQNNGV. The chain's CDR3 is CASSSRDPETQYF. The CDR3 DNA sequence: TGTGCCAGCAGCTCCAGGGATCCTGAGACCCAGTACTTC.

The sample holds many counts of this clonotype. The genes are TRBV28 and TRBJ2-1, with D possibly being TRBD2 (7 bases). Trimming took 6 bases from V and 0 from J, leaving 15 bases between them. CDR1 is MDHEN and CDR2 is SYDVKM in the germline V gene. The CDR3 spans 16 residues. In nucleotides, the CDR3 is TGTGCCAGCAGCCGCGGGGGCGCAAGCTCCTACAATGAGCAGTTCTTC. Its translation: CASSRGGASSYNEQFF.

The table lists this clonotype with many counts. The chain is built from TRBV9 and TRBJ2-5; 7 nucleotides match TRBD2. CDR1 is SGDLS, CDR2 YYNGEE, per germline. V shed 0 bases and J 4 bases; nucleotides not matched to a gene: 6. The CDR3 is 15 amino acids. The CDR3 loop is CASSVAGGLGETQYF. The CDR3 DNA reads TGTGCCAGCAGCGTAGCGGGGGGTTTAGGAGAGACCCAGTACTTC.

This clonotype was counted many times. The genes are TRBV2 and TRBJ2-5; 10 bases map to TRBD1. V lost 7 bases and J lost 1; bases outside the gene matches: 6. Germline values: CDR1 SNHLY, CDR2 FYNNEI. The CDR3 sequence is 15 residues long. CDR3 coding DNA: TGTGCCAGCAACCGGGACAGGGGTTTCCAAGAGACCCAGTACTTC. Translated, it gives CASNRDRGFQETQYF.

V is TRBV6-1 and J is TRBJ1-2; possible D gene TRBD1, 6 bases. V lost 4 bases and J lost 6, with 12 bases in between. This CDR3 is 13 amino acids long. Germline CDR1 and CDR2: MNHNS and SASEGT. As DNA, the CDR3 is TGTGCCAGCAGTGGGACAGACTTGCATGGCTACACCTTC. Protein product: CASSGTDLHGYTF.

CDR3 bases: TGTGCCAGCAGCCTACCGGGACAGTCAGATACGCAGTATTTT. Its translation: CASSLPGQSDTQYF. V usage is TRBV5-5 and J usage is TRBJ2-3, with 7 positions matching TRBD1. Trimming cost V 4 bases and J 4 bases; bases outside gene matches: 6. The CDR3 sequence is 14 residues long. Germline V gene sequence: CDR1 SGHKS, CDR2 YYEKEE (reference sequence).